Listed below are T cell receptor beta chains from one sample, sequenced in a study of T cells in Graves' hyperthyroidism and ophthalmopathy. TCRdb analysed the multiplex PCR reads with MiXCR anew, one entry per CDR3 protein. The sample holds around 690,000 distinct CDR3 sequences, 15% to 20% seen once. Sequencing used blood. These receptors were taken from a man aged 45-65 years with Graves' hyperthyroidism. CDR3s include the opening cysteine and the closing phenylalanine or tryptophan. The D gene is left open where the match is weak. Clone size, where shown, is once, few, many, or a class for clones that have expanded.

j_call	v_call	clone_size	d_call	cdr3_aa	cdr3_nt
TRBJ1-4	TRBV6-1	many	NA	CASSHTQDSANEKLFF	TGTGCCAGCAGCCATACTCAGGACAGCGCTAATGAAAAACTGTTTTTT
TRBJ2-1	TRBV28	many	TRBD2	CASSLSIAGPYNEQFF	TGTGCCAGCAGTTTATCCATAGCGGGACCTTACAATGAGCAGTTCTTC
TRBJ2-5	TRBV5-1	NA	NA	CASSLTQIQVTQYF	TGCGCCAGCAGCTTAACTCAGATTCAAGTGACCCAGTACTTC
TRBJ1-5	TRBV28	few	TRBD1	CASTPGQVNQPQHF	TGTGCCAGCACTCCGGGACAGGTCAATCAGCCCCAGCATTTT
TRBJ1-5	TRBV5-1	few	NA	CASRLTGIANQPQHF	TGCGCCAGCAGGTTAACAGGGATTGCAAATCAGCCCCAGCATTTT
TRBJ1-5	TRBV19	NA	NA	CASSIQGSGNQPQHF	TGTGCCAGTAGTATCCAGGGTTCGGGAAATCAGCCCCAGCATTTT
TRBJ1-6	TRBV3-1	NA	NA	CASSAHHSIFNSPLHF	TGTGCCAGCAGCGCCCACCATTCAATCTTCAATTCACCCCTCCACTTT
TRBJ2-1	TRBV12-3/TRBV12-4	many	TRBD2	CASSIPTSGAYNEQFF	TGTGCCAGCAGTATTCCTACTAGCGGGGCCTACAATGAGCAGTTCTTC
TRBJ2-5	TRBV24-1	many	TRBD1	CATSGAGGRGETQYF	TGTGCCACCAGTGGGGCAGGGGGCAGGGGGGAGACCCAGTACTTC
TRBJ1-5	TRBV2	many	NA	CASSVNGGADQPQHF	TGTGCCAGCAGTGTAAATGGGGGCGCGGATCAGCCCCAGCATTTT
TRBJ2-6	TRBV4-1	few	TRBD2	CASSHFTTSGNSASSGANVLTF	TGCGCCAGCAGCCACTTCACGACTAGCGGGAACTCCGCAAGCTCTGGGGCCAACGTCCTGACTTTC
TRBJ1-3	TRBV11-3	many	NA	CASSLQGSTGNTIYF	TGTGCCAGCAGCTTACAGGGAAGTACTGGAAACACCATATATTTT
TRBJ2-2	TRBV12-3/TRBV12-4	many	NA	CASRTLEGNTGELFF	TGTGCCAGCAGAACCCTTGAGGGGAACACCGGGGAGCTGTTTTTT
TRBJ1-2	TRBV6-1	few	TRBD1	CASRVTGGNYGYTF	TGTGCCAGCAGAGTTACAGGGGGTAACTATGGCTACACCTTC
TRBJ2-7	TRBV11-2	many	NA	CATGVSYEQYF	TGTGCCACAGGCGTCTCCTACGAGCAGTACTTC
TRBJ2-5	TRBV19	many	NA	CASSIYGQETQYF	TGTGCCAGTAGTATATATGGGCAAGAGACCCAGTACTTC
TRBJ2-5	TRBV2	many	NA	CASSSVLPLVLQETQYF	TGTGCCAGCAGTTCCGTATTACCACTCGTCTTGCAAGAGACCCAGTACTTC
TRBJ2-7	TRBV4-1	few	TRBD2	CASSQESSGDYEQYF	TGCGCCAGCAGCCAAGAATCTAGCGGGGACTACGAGCAGTACTTC
TRBJ2-7	TRBV28	many	NA	CATAGHPYEQYF	TGTGCCACAGCCGGACACCCCTACGAGCAGTACTTC
TRBJ2-3	TRBV6-1	NA	NA	CASSDSSYETQYF	TGTGCCAGCAGTGATTCCAGCTATGAGACGCAGTATTTT
TRBJ2-2	TRBV24-1	NA	TRBD1	CATSKRQGYGELFF	TGTGCCACCAGTAAGAGACAGGGGTACGGGGAGCTGTTTTTT
TRBJ2-2	TRBV5-1	many	NA	CASSTTSTGELFF	TGCGCCAGCAGTACCACTAGCACCGGGGAGCTGTTTTTT
TRBJ2-7	TRBV5-1	few	TRBD1	CASSGMDRAVVGQYF	TGCGCCAGCAGCGGGATGGACAGGGCCGTCGTTGGGCAGTACTTC
TRBJ1-2	TRBV3-1	NA	TRBD1	CASSQTGTGSIFGYTF	TGTGCCAGCAGCCAAACCGGGACAGGGTCTATATTTGGCTACACCTTC
TRBJ2-1	TRBV7-2	many	NA	CASSVTSSFESEQFF	TGTGCCAGCAGCGTAACCTCTAGTTTCGAGAGTGAGCAGTTCTTC
TRBJ2-1	TRBV5-5	few	TRBD2	CASSLSSSGSWNEQFF	TGTGCCAGCAGCTTGTCTTCTAGCGGGAGTTGGAATGAGCAGTTCTTC
TRBJ2-7	TRBV10-2	many	NA	CASSESISFRGASYEQYF	TGCGCCAGCAGTGAGTCGATCTCCTTCCGAGGGGCCTCCTACGAGCAGTACTTC
TRBJ2-1	TRBV14	NA	NA	CASSPERWTEQFF	TGTGCCAGCAGCCCTGAGAGGTGGACTGAGCAGTTCTTC
TRBJ2-7	TRBV20-1	many	TRBD2	CSAPGLAGLEQYF	TGCAGTGCGCCGGGACTAGCGGGACTCGAGCAGTACTTC
TRBJ2-7	TRBV20-1	few	NA	CSATDSEQYF	TGCAGTGCTACCGACTCTGAGCAGTACTTC
TRBJ1-1	TRBV19	NA	TRBD1	CASSETGSTEAFF	TGTGCCAGTAGTGAGACAGGGTCCACTGAAGCTTTCTTT
TRBJ2-6	TRBV24-1	few	NA	CATSETSGANVLTF	TGTGCCACCAGTGAGACCTCTGGGGCCAACGTCCTGACTTTC
TRBJ2-7	TRBV20-1	few	TRBD1	CSARATGGNEQYF	TGCAGTGCTAGGGCGACAGGGGGTAACGAGCAGTACTTC
TRBJ2-3	TRBV9	NA	TRBD2	CASSAGVPGLAAISTDTQYF	TGTGCCAGCAGTGCGGGGGTTCCGGGACTAGCGGCAATTAGCACAGATACGCAGTATTTT
TRBJ2-7	TRBV6-1	few	NA	CASGDSVDTYEQYF	TGTGCCAGCGGCGACAGCGTTGATACCTACGAGCAGTACTTC
TRBJ2-3	TRBV4-1	few	NA	CASSQVWGGSTDTQYF	TGCGCCAGCAGCCAAGTGTGGGGAGGAAGCACAGATACGCAGTATTTT
TRBJ2-7	TRBV18	many	TRBD2	CASSPPSGRSGEQYF	TGTGCCAGCTCACCACCCAGCGGGAGGTCCGGCGAGCAGTACTTC
TRBJ2-1	TRBV27	many	TRBD2	CASRAETSGFYNEQFF	TGTGCCAGCAGAGCGGAGACTAGCGGGTTCTACAATGAGCAGTTCTTC
TRBJ1-1	TRBV4-1	few	NA	CASSQVQNTEAFF	TGCGCCAGCAGCCAAGTTCAGAACACTGAAGCTTTCTTT
TRBJ2-1	TRBV7-2	few	NA	CASKAPMSNNEQFF	TGTGCCAGCAAAGCCCCGATGTCGAACAATGAGCAGTTCTTC
TRBJ1-1	TRBV7-3	many	TRBD1	CASSPGQVGFEAFF	TGTGCCAGCAGCCCGGGACAGGTCGGGTTCGAAGCTTTCTTT
TRBJ2-1	TRBV5-1	many	TRBD2	CASSETSRISNEQFF	TGCGCCAGCAGCGAGACTAGCCGGATATCCAATGAGCAGTTCTTC
TRBJ1-2	TRBV11-2	many	TRBD1	CASSLFDRDYGYTF	TGTGCCAGCAGCCTCTTTGACAGGGACTATGGCTACACCTTC
TRBJ1-1	TRBV28	NA	NA	CASKPVWNTEAFF	TGTGCCAGCAAGCCGGTCTGGAACACTGAAGCTTTCTTT
TRBJ2-7	TRBV4-2	NA	TRBD2	CASSQGGQREVPYEQYF	TGTGCCAGCAGCCAAGGGGGACAGCGGGAGGTACCCTACGAGCAGTACTTC
TRBJ2-1	TRBV20-1	many	TRBD2	CSASPGLAGVNEQFF	TGCAGTGCTAGCCCGGGACTAGCGGGAGTCAATGAGCAGTTCTTC
TRBJ1-2	TRBV5-6	NA	NA	CASSSPRGGRINEYGYTF	TGTGCCAGCAGCTCGCCAAGGGGGGGGAGGATTAACGAGTATGGCTACACCTTC
TRBJ2-3	TRBV9	few	TRBD2	CASSEGLAGIDTQYF	TGTGCCAGCAGCGAAGGACTAGCGGGAATAGATACGCAGTATTTT
TRBJ2-1	TRBV27	many	NA	CASSSAGTPEANEQFF	TGTGCCAGCAGTTCCGCCGGGACCCCGGAGGCCAATGAGCAGTTCTTC
TRBJ2-1	TRBV28	NA	TRBD2	CASTTGLAGAAEQFF	TGTGCCAGCACCACGGGACTAGCGGGAGCCGCTGAGCAGTTCTTC
TRBJ2-1	TRBV7-6	NA	TRBD2	CASSPELAGGPHEQFF	TGTGCCAGCAGCCCCGAACTAGCGGGAGGGCCCCATGAGCAGTTCTTC
TRBJ2-7	TRBV7-9	many	NA	CASSPSRASVYEQYF	TGTGCCAGCAGCCCCAGCCGTGCTAGCGTCTACGAGCAGTACTTC
TRBJ2-1	TRBV19	few	TRBD2	CASSRLAGTYNEQFF	TGTGCCAGTAGTAGATTAGCGGGAACCTACAATGAGCAGTTCTTC
TRBJ2-6	TRBV9	NA	NA	CASSVEPGANVLTF	TGTGCCAGCAGCGTAGAACCTGGGGCCAACGTCCTGACTTTC
TRBJ2-5	TRBV6-1	NA	NA	CASIQDGRMYQETQYF	TGTGCCAGCATACAGGACGGAAGAATGTACCAAGAGACCCAGTACTTC
TRBJ1-2	TRBV11-2	few	TRBD1	CASRRLGRGSRNYGYTF	TGTGCCAGCAGACGGCTCGGCAGGGGGAGCAGAAACTATGGCTACACCTTC
TRBJ2-3	TRBV6-1	many	NA	CASLAGDTQYF	TGTGCCAGCTTAGCCGGAGATACGCAGTATTTT